These 14 T cell receptor beta chains were sequenced from one sample in a study of STAT5B mutations in CD4+ large granular lymphocyte leukemia. Method: immunoSEQ multiplex PCR; TCRdb's copy keeps in-frame clones and lacks some. The sample lists 25,000 to 35,000 clones, 80% to 90% occurring once. The specimen sequenced was CD4+ T cells from blood buffy coats. Every receptor here comes from a human donor in good health.

The chain couples TRBV6-6 to TRBJ2-2; no clear D. The ends were cut back, 4 bases at V and 5 bases at J, with 8 bases in the middle. This CDR3 has 13 amino acids. Germline lookup yields CDR1 MNHNY and CDR2 SVGAGI (reference sequence). CDR3 DNA: TGTGCCAGCAGTTTCTTAGGTACCGGGGAGCTGTTTTTT. Translating it yields CASSFLGTGELFF.

The chain carries TRBV18 and TRBJ2-3; 7 nucleotides align to TRBD1. V was pared by 2 bases and J by 2 bases, with 1 base of the junction left unmatched. The germline V gene encodes CDR1 KGHSH and CDR2 LQKENI. There are 14 residues in the CDR3. The CDR3 nucleotides are TGTGCCAGCTCACCAGGGACAGACACAGATACGCAGTATTTT. Its protein is CASSPGTDTDTQYF.

The chain has TRBV7-2 and TRBJ1-2; 9 nucleotides line up with TRBD1. Trimming removed 4 bases from V and 8 bases from J; junction bases left unmatched: 11. CDR3 length: 15 amino acids. Looked up from germline, CDR1 is SGHTA and CDR2 is FQGNSA. The CDR3 DNA reads TGTGCCAGCAGCTCGCGGGGACAGGGAATCGGAGGCTACACCTTC. Residues: CASSSRGQGIGGYTF.

This clone occurred once. The chain recombines TRBV28 with TRBJ2-7, with D unclear. V was trimmed by 8 bases and J by 5 bases, leaving 13 bases between them. Germline loops: CDR1 MDHEN, CDR2 SYDVKM. CDR3 length equals 12 residues. CDR3 region: CASGEQTNEQYF. The CDR3 DNA follows: TGTGCCAGCGGGGAACAAACCAACGAGCAGTACTTC.

The gene calls are TRBV28 and TRBJ2-6; D gene uncertain. Trimming left V 2 bases short and J 2 bases short, with 10 bases between. CDR3 length: 16 residues. The germline gives CDR1 MDHEN, CDR2 SYDVKM. DNA for the CDR3: TGTGCCAGCAGTTTAACGGGTGAGGCTGGGGCCAACGTCCTGACTTTC. Protein: CASSLTGEAGANVLTF.

V and J are TRBV18 and TRBJ2-1; either TRBD1 or TRBD2 may supply D (5 bases each). CDR3 length: 14 amino acids. CDR1 and CDR2 from the germline V gene are KGHSH and LQKENI. Trimming cost V 3 bases and J 7 bases, with 13 bases left between them. The CDR3: CASSPGTETNEQFF. CDR3 in DNA: TGTGCCAGCTCACCTGGGACCGAAACTAATGAGCAGTTCTTC.

The V and J genes are TRBV29-1 and TRBJ2-2, with D perhaps TRBD1 or TRBD2 (6 bases each). This CDR3 contains 12 residues. Germline values: CDR1 SQVTM, CDR2 ANQGSEA. V was shortened by 4 bases and J by 6 bases, with 9 bases between the two germline ends. The CDR3 coding sequence is TGCAGCGTTGGGAGGGGGGCCGGGGAGCTGTTTTTT. This encodes CSVGRGAGELFF.

The chain joins TRBV6-1 to TRBJ1-3; D is perhaps TRBD1 (6 bases). V gave up 0 bases and J gave up 3 bases, with 12 bases separating them. Germline CDR1 reads MNHNS; CDR2 reads SASEGT. The CDR3 is 16 residues long. The DNA for the CDR3 is TGTGCCAGCAGTGAAGCAGGACTCAGGGGTGGAAACACCATATATTTT. Encoded protein: CASSEAGLRGGNTIYF.

This chain links TRBV7-2 with TRBJ1-1; no definite D call. The V gene lost 5 bases and the J gene lost 1 base, with 8 bases spanning the gap. Germline assignment: CDR1 SGHTA and CDR2 FQGNSA. The CDR3 runs to 13 residues. In DNA form, the CDR3 reads TGTGCCAGCAGCCCGATCGGGAACACTGAAGCTTTCTTT. Translation: CASSPIGNTEAFF.

This clone appeared once. V and J are TRBV19 and TRBJ2-7, with D unclear. Germline V gene data show CDR1 as LNHDA and CDR2 as SQIVND (reference sequence). CDR3 length: 15 residues. V was clipped by 6 bases and J by 4 bases, with 19 bases between them. Here the CDR3 DNA reads TGTGCCAGTAGGGGCGGCGGAATGACCCAATACGAGCAGTACTTC. Its protein product is CASRGGGMTQYEQYF.

V and J are TRBV15 and TRBJ1-1, with D possibly matching TRBD1 (6 bases). V was clipped by 3 bases and J by 1 base, with 24 bases between them. This CDR3 spans 19 amino acids. Germline-derived CDR1 and CDR2 are LNHNV and YYDKDF (reference sequence). The CDR3 spells CATSSSIFSVQGSNTEAFF. In DNA, the CDR3 is TGTGCCACCAGCAGTAGTATCTTCTCCGTCCAGGGGTCGAACACTGAAGCTTTCTTT.

The V call is TRBV5-1, the J call TRBJ2-2; D gene unclear. The V end lost 0 bases, the J end lost 4 bases, and 7 bases lay between the germline ends. The CDR3 runs to 14 residues. CDR1 and CDR2 from the germline V gene are SGHRS and YFSETQ. The CDR3 DNA reads as TGCGCCAGCAGCTTGGTCCTAAGCACCGGGGAGCTGTTTTTT. It codes for CASSLVLSTGELFF.

CDR3 loop: CASSVSPRSSGRLNEQFF. CDR3 sequence (DNA): TGTGCCAGCAGTGTATCCCCTAGGTCGAGCGGGAGGTTAAATGAGCAGTTCTTC. V is TRBV6-4 and J is TRBJ2-1; 9 bases match TRBD2. After removal of 4 bases from V and 7 bases from J, the junction contained 17 bases not matched to a gene. CDR3 length: 18 residues. CDR1 is MRHNA, CDR2 SNTAGT, per germline.

The rearrangement links TRBV6-5 to TRBJ2-1; D is possibly TRBD1 or TRBD2 (5 bases each). V lost 6 bases to trimming and J lost 8 bases, with 20 bases between them. CDR3 length: 15 residues. The germline V gene encodes CDR1 MNHEY and CDR2 SVGAGI. CDR3 nucleotide sequence: TGTGCCAGCAGCCCACACCGGGGCGAAGCCTATGAGCAGTTCTTC. Encoded protein: CASSPHRGEAYEQFF.